The 10 T cell receptor beta chains listed next were all sequenced from one sample in a study of blood T cell repertoires in COVID-19. Measured with immunoSEQ multiplex PCR; TCRdb has only the in-frame clones, and not every one. Of 200,000 or so clones detected, 80% to 90% appear once; the ten largest clones hold roughly 3%. Sequencing was performed on peripheral blood. Receptors were obtained from a man aged 60-69 years with acute or convalescent COVID-19.

This clone was seen just once. The chain joins TRBV28 to TRBJ2-2, with TRBD2 as a possible D gene (6 bases). Germline CDR1 is MDHEN and CDR2 is SYDVKM. The CDR3 has 12 residues. The V end lost 8 bases, the J end lost 5 bases, and 9 bases lay between the germline ends. As DNA, the CDR3 is TGTGCCAGCCGGGCGGGAACCGGGGAGCTGTTTTTT. Translated: CASRAGTGELFF.

The gene calls are TRBV6-2 or TRBV6-3 and TRBJ2-2; 12 bases agree with TRBD2. V lost 0 bases, J lost 3 bases, and 8 bases stayed unmatched. Germline CDR1 and CDR2: MNHEY and SVGEGT. The CDR3 extends over 19 amino acids. This CDR3 reads CASSYSMTSGSRDTGELFF. DNA of the CDR3: TGTGCCAGCAGTTACTCGATGACTAGCGGGAGTCGGGACACCGGGGAGCTGTTTTTT.

The chain is built from TRBV2 and TRBJ1-1; D is undetermined. Trimming cost V 8 bases and J 4 bases, with 8 bases left between them. This CDR3 is 11 amino acids long. Looked up from germline, CDR1 is SNHLY and CDR2 is FYNNEI. The CDR3, as DNA: TGTGCCAGCTGGGAGGGCACTGAAGCTTTCTTT. Its protein is CASWEGTEAFF.

The V call is TRBV6-5, the J call TRBJ2-5; D gene unclear. V lost 5 bases and J 5 bases, leaving 15 bases between the germline ends. Germline CDR1 MNHEY, CDR2 SVGAGI. This CDR3 has 14 amino acids. CDR3 sequence: CASSPRGPRETQYF. The CDR3, as DNA: TGTGCCAGCAGTCCACGAGGCCCCCGGGAGACCCAGTACTTC.

The gene calls are TRBV15 and TRBJ1-1, with D possibly TRBD1 on 5 matching bases. The CDR3 runs to 15 residues. Trimming shortened V by 0 bases and J by 2 bases, and 10 bases separated the two germline ends. Germline V CDR1 and CDR2: LNHNV, YYDKDF (reference sequence). CDR3 nucleotides: TGTGCCACCAGCAGAGATGGGCAGGGCAACACTGAAGCTTTCTTT. Its translation: CATSRDGQGNTEAFF.

This rearrangement joins TRBV5-1 to TRBJ2-1; D is unclear. The CDR3 is made up of 15 amino acids. Trimming removed 0 bases from V and 8 bases from J, with 15 bases in between. Germline loops: CDR1 SGHRS, CDR2 YFSETQ. The CDR3 DNA sequence: TGCGCCAGCAGCTTGGCCCTTAGAGCGATCGATGAGCAGTTCTTC. This sequence encodes CASSLALRAIDEQFF.

V and J are TRBV29-1 and TRBJ2-1, with D uncertain. Germline values: CDR1 SQVTM, CDR2 ANQGSEA. CDR3 length: 14 amino acids. Trimming pared 3 bases from V and 2 bases from J, leaving 11 bases between. CDR3 residues: CSVEPSVTYNEQFF. Here the CDR3 DNA reads TGCAGCGTTGAGCCCAGCGTTACCTACAATGAGCAGTTCTTC.

V is TRBV2 and J is TRBJ1-3; D is possibly TRBD1 (5 bases). Trimming took 8 bases from V and 0 from J, leaving 11 bases between them. Germline-derived CDR1 and CDR2 are SNHLY and FYNNEI. The CDR3 spans 14 residues. The CDR3 spells CASAQGFSGNTIYF. The DNA of the CDR3 is TGTGCCAGCGCGCAGGGCTTCTCTGGAAACACCATATATTTT. Drawing the rest from reference TRBV2 and TRBJ1-3, the complete variable domain is EPEVTQTPSHQVTQMGQEVILRCVPISNHLYFYWYRQILGQKVEFLVSFYNNEISEKSEIFDDQFSVERPDGSNFTLKIRSTKLEDSAMYFCASAQGFSGNTIYFGEGSWLTVV.

CDR3 in amino acids: CARSLDRTGSSTGELFF. CDR3 coding DNA: TGTGCCAGAAGCCTGGACCGGACAGGGAGTAGCACCGGGGAGCTGTTTTTT. The genes are TRBV5-3 and TRBJ2-2; TRBD1 agrees at 8 bases. TRBV5-3 belongs to the ORF category, with a function that is uncertain. V lost 4 bases, J lost 4 bases, and 12 bases stayed unmatched. The CDR3 has 17 residues.

The chain combines TRBV7-9 with TRBJ2-7; 10 nucleotides line up with TRBD1. J was trimmed by 7 bases and V by 5 bases; bases with no gene match: 17. In germline, CDR1 is SEHNR, CDR2 FQNEAQ (reference sequence). This CDR3 region has 17 residues. In DNA form, the CDR3 reads TGTGCCAGCAGCCCCCTCACCGGGACAGGGGCCGCCTTAGAGCAGTACTTC. It encodes CASSPLTGTGAALEQYF.